These 27 T cell receptor beta chains share one sample of origin, sequenced in a study of blood T cell repertoires in COVID-19. The repertoire was sequenced with immunoSEQ multiplex PCR; TCRdb's copy has only in-frame clones and lacks some. The sample carries over 85,000 clones, around 83% recorded once. Sequenced material: peripheral blood. The receptors were sampled from a man in his fifties or sixties with acute or convalescent COVID-19.

Turning to this clone: Other nucleotide sequences in the sample specify the same CDR3. The chain has TRBV18 and TRBJ2-1; TRBD2 agrees at 13 bases. The CDR3 loop spans 16 amino acids. The germline CDR1 and CDR2 sequences are KGHSH and LQKENI. With 3 bases clipped from V and 5 bases from J, the junction kept 4 bases outside the gene matches. The CDR3 DNA is TGTGCCAGCTCACCTGGGACTAGCGGGGCTAACAATGAGCAGTTCTTC. The encoded protein is CASSPGTSGANNEQFF.

The J gene is TRBJ2-7, the V gene TRBV3-1 (or the pseudogene TRBV3-2); D may be TRBD2 (7 bases). The CDR3 spans 16 residues. Germline lookup yields CDR1 LGHDT and CDR2 YNNKEL (reference sequence). The V end was cut by 4 bases, the J end by 3 bases, with 19 bases between. CDR3 in amino acids: CASSRGRSRGGYEQYF. The CDR3, as DNA: TGTGCCAGCAGCCGGGGACGTTCAAGGGGGGGCTACGAGCAGTACTTC.

The gene calls are TRBV7-2 and TRBJ1-4; D is unresolved. This CDR3 has 19 residues. Trimming shortened V by 1 base and J by 0 bases, and 18 bases separated the two germline ends. Germline CDR1 reads SGHTA; CDR2 reads FQGNSA. CDR3 DNA sequence: TGTGCCAGCAGCTTAGAAAGCGGTCTGTCCTTATCAACTAATGAAAAACTGTTTTTT. Its protein product is CASSLESGLSLSTNEKLFF.

The chain has TRBV5-1 and TRBJ1-4; 7 bases agree with TRBD1. CDR1 SGHRS and CDR2 YFSETQ come from the germline V gene. V lost 0 bases to trimming and J lost 2 bases; unmatched junction nucleotides: 1. This CDR3 has 15 residues. Written as DNA, the CDR3 is TGCGCCAGCAGCTTGGGGACAGGTACTAATGAAAAACTGTTTTTT. Translated, it gives CASSLGTGTNEKLFF.

Only one count was recorded for this clone. The V and J genes are TRBV12-3 or TRBV12-4 and TRBJ2-7; D perhaps matches TRBD1 (6 bases). The CDR3 consists of 13 residues. Trimming stripped 6 bases from V and 2 bases from J, with 11 bases between. The CDR3 DNA sequence: TGTGCCAGCAGCCGACAGGTTGCCTACGAGCAGTACTTC. The encoded protein is CASSRQVAYEQYF.

This clone has a single count. This chain uses TRBV6-6 with TRBJ1-4, with unresolved D. Germline V gene sequence: CDR1 MNHNY, CDR2 SVGAGI (reference sequence). The CDR3 spans 11 residues. Trimming stripped 5 bases from V and 6 bases from J, with 4 bases between. The chain's CDR3 is CASSTDEKLFF. In DNA form, the CDR3 reads TGTGCCAGCAGTACGGATGAAAAACTGTTTTTT.

This chain uses TRBV6-5 with TRBJ1-1; D possibly corresponds to TRBD1 (6 bases). This CDR3 contains 15 residues. V lost 0 bases and J lost 1, with 9 bases in between. Germline V gene lookup returns CDR1 MNHEY and CDR2 SVGAGI. Here the CDR3 DNA reads TGTGCCAGCAGTTACTCCTCGACAGGGAACACTGAAGCTTTCTTT. It yields the protein CASSYSSTGNTEAFF.

The V gene is TRBV6-1, the J gene TRBJ2-7, with 10 bases fitting TRBD2. Germline V lookup: CDR1 MNHNS, CDR2 SASEGT. The CDR3 sequence is 14 residues long. Here the CDR3 DNA reads TGTGCCAGCAGTCAAGCGGGGGGGGTCTACGAGCAGTACGTC. This translates into CASSQAGGVYEQYV.

The rearrangement links TRBV18 to TRBJ2-3, with 7 bases fitting TRBD2. Germline lookup yields CDR1 KGHSH and CDR2 LQKENI. The CDR3 totals 15 residues. After removal of 3 bases from V and 2 bases from J, the junction contained 5 bases not matched to a gene. The CDR3 region is CASSPSGTTTDTQYF. CDR3 DNA sequence: TGTGCCAGCTCACCCTCCGGGACTACCACAGATACGCAGTATTTT.

V usage is TRBV6-5 and J usage is TRBJ1-2, with D perhaps matching TRBD1 (6 bases). CDR1 is MNHEY and CDR2 is SVGAGI in the germline V gene. V was pared by 6 bases and J by 1 base, with 9 bases between. The CDR3 contains 13 residues. CDR3 DNA sequence: TGTGCCAGCAGAAAACAGGGTAACTATGGCTACACCTTC. It yields the protein CASRKQGNYGYTF.

The CDR3, as DNA: TGCAGCTATGAACAGGACAGGGGTTTCACAGATACGCAGTATTTT. It is translated as CSYEQDRGFTDTQYF. J is TRBJ2-3 and V is TRBV29-1; 9 bases agree with TRBD1. Germline V gives CDR1 SQVTM, CDR2 ANQGSEA. The CDR3 is 15 residues long. After removal of 8 bases from V and 2 bases from J, the junction contained 11 bases not matched to a gene.

The J gene is TRBJ2-2, the V gene TRBV2; a weak D match, TRBD1 (6 bases). CDR1 and CDR2 from the germline V gene are SNHLY and FYNNEI. V shed 4 bases and J shed 2 bases, with 14 bases lying between them. This CDR3 contains 16 residues. The CDR3 loop is CASSVAGTQNTGELFF. The CDR3 DNA follows: TGTGCCAGCAGTGTGGCCGGGACACAAAACACCGGGGAGCTGTTTTTT.

About this clone: An end of the junction differs from the germline gene, which may be a read error. The chain recombines TRBV4-2 with TRBJ1-1; D may be TRBD1 (5 bases). The length of the CDR3 is 15 residues. Germline V lookup: CDR1 LGHNA, CDR2 YNFKEQ. CDR3 amino acids: CASSSDTLQNAEAFF. DNA for the CDR3: TGTGCCAGCAGTTCGGACACACTACAGAACGCTGAAGCTTTCTTT.

This rearrangement joins TRBV3-1 (or the pseudogene TRBV3-2) to TRBJ2-5, with D unresolved. Trimming stripped 6 bases from V and 4 bases from J, with 6 bases between. There are 11 residues in the CDR3. Germline V gene lookup returns CDR1 LGHDT and CDR2 YNNKEL (reference sequence). This chain's CDR3 is CASRSGETQYF. CDR3 nucleotide sequence: TGTGCCAGCAGGTCAGGAGAGACCCAGTACTTC.

The chain combines TRBV28 with TRBJ1-5; 7 nucleotides align to TRBD1. The germline V gene has CDR1 MDHEN and CDR2 SYDVKM. V gave up 3 bases and J gave up 4 bases; unmatched junction bases: 6. There are 15 residues in the CDR3. The CDR3 nucleotides read TGTGCCAGCAGTTTCGCCGGGACAGATAATCAGCCCCAGCATTTT. Translating gives CASSFAGTDNQPQHF. Looking up the rest from reference TRBV28 and TRBJ1-5 gives the full variable domain: DVKVTQSSRYLVKRTGEKVFLECVQDMDHENMFWYRQDPGLGLRLIYFSYDVKMKEKGDIPEGYSVSREKKERFSLILESASTNQTSMYLCASSFAGTDNQPQHFGDGTRLSIL.

Here the CDR3 reads CASSFGGGASAGELFF. In nucleotides, the CDR3 is TGTGCCAGCAGCTTCGGCGGGGGGGCGTCGGCCGGGGAGCTGTTTTTT. V and J are TRBV7-6 and TRBJ2-2, with 9 bases lining up with TRBD2. V dropped 3 bases and J dropped 6; count of bases not matched to a gene: 8. This CDR3 region has 16 residues. Per germline, CDR1 SGHVS and CDR2 FNYEAQ.

This clone occurred once. The J gene is TRBJ1-2, the V gene TRBV28; D possibly corresponds to TRBD1 (6 bases). This CDR3 is built from 12 residues. Germline-derived CDR1 and CDR2 are MDHEN and SYDVKM. V was trimmed by 8 bases and J by 8 bases, leaving 15 bases between them. CDR3 DNA: TGTGCCAGCGGGGGACAAGCTGTCGGCTACACCTTC. Its protein product is CASGGQAVGYTF.

The chain has TRBV5-4 and TRBJ2-2, with 7 nucleotides matching TRBD2. V dropped 7 bases and J dropped 5; count of bases not matched to a gene: 8. Germline values: CDR1 SGHNT, CDR2 YYREEE (reference sequence). CDR3 length: 14 residues. The CDR3 coding sequence is TGTGCCAGCGCGATGGGAGGGGATACCGGGGAGCTGTTTTTT. Amino acids: CASAMGGDTGELFF.

The chain has TRBV20-1 and TRBJ2-7; D uncertain. V lost 6 bases and J lost 2, with 11 bases in between. The CDR3 is 12 amino acids. Germline V lookup: CDR1 DFQATT, CDR2 SNEGSKA (reference sequence). CDR3 sequence (DNA): TGCAGTGCGAGTCCAGATACCTACGAGCAGTACGTC. This gives the protein CSASPDTYEQYV.

The gene calls are TRBV2 and TRBJ1-1; 9 nucleotides align to TRBD1. The length of the CDR3 is 15 residues. Germline CDR1 reads SNHLY; CDR2 reads FYNNEI. Trimming cost V 2 bases and J 1 base; bases outside gene matches: 2. The CDR3 coding sequence is TGTGCCAGCAGTGAATGGGGACAGGGGAACACTGAAGCTTTCTTT. Amino acids: CASSEWGQGNTEAFF.

V and J are TRBV28 and TRBJ2-1; maybe TRBD2 (5 bases). Germline V gene data show CDR1 as MDHEN and CDR2 as SYDVKM. The V gene lost 5 bases and the J gene lost 2 bases, with 13 bases spanning the gap. The CDR3 runs to 15 residues. The CDR3, as DNA: TGTGCCAGCAGTGTCACACTAGTGACCTACAATGAGCAGTTCTTC. This gives the protein CASSVTLVTYNEQFF. Complete variable domain (other parts from reference TRBV28 and TRBJ2-1): DVKVTQSSRYLVKRTGEKVFLECVQDMDHENMFWYRQDPGLGLRLIYFSYDVKMKEKGDIPEGYSVSREKKERFSLILESASTNQTSMYLCASSVTLVTYNEQFFGPGTRLTVL.

The chain couples TRBV27 to TRBJ1-5, with D possibly TRBD1 on 5 matching bases. The V end lost 4 bases, the J end lost 3 bases, and 13 bases lay between the germline ends. Germline assignment: CDR1 MNHEY and CDR2 SMNVEV (reference sequence). The CDR3 extends over 15 amino acids. This CDR3 is CASSSAGGDNQPQHF. In nucleotides, the CDR3 is TGTGCCAGCAGTTCCGCCGGGGGGGACAATCAGCCCCAGCATTTT.

The chain combines TRBV4-1 with TRBJ1-5; TRBD1 matches at 9 bases. J gave up 6 bases and V 0 bases, and 9 bases lay outside the gene matches. The CDR3 length is 17 residues. Germline V gives CDR1 MGHRA, CDR2 YSYEKL. The CDR3 DNA reads as TGCGCCAGCAGCCAAGATTCCGGGACAGGGTTTACTCAGCCCCAGCATTTT. Encoded protein: CASSQDSGTGFTQPQHF.

The CDR3, as DNA: TGTGCCAGCAGTGAAGATCAGGGCTCCTACGAGCAGTACTTC. It encodes CASSEDQGSYEQYF. The rearrangement links TRBV2 to TRBJ2-7; a weak D match, TRBD1 (5 bases). Deletions cut 1 base from V and 0 bases from J, with 7 bases between. CDR3 length equals 14 residues. The germline V gene encodes CDR1 SNHLY and CDR2 FYNNEI.

The V gene is TRBV2, the J gene TRBJ2-1, with 10 positions matching TRBD1. Trimming cost V 7 bases and J 5 bases; bases outside gene matches: 8. The CDR3 totals 15 residues. Germline loops: CDR1 SNHLY, CDR2 FYNNEI. CDR3 in amino acids: CASTPRDRGNNEQFF. In DNA form, the CDR3 reads TGTGCCAGCACCCCCAGGGACAGGGGTAACAATGAGCAGTTCTTC.

This chain links TRBV14 with TRBJ2-3, with 13 bases fitting TRBD2. The V and J ends lost 5 bases and 2 bases, in that order; junction bases with no gene match: 10. The germline V gene has CDR1 SGHDN and CDR2 FVKESK. The CDR3 extends over 18 amino acids. DNA for the CDR3: TGTGCCAGCAGCGACGATAGGACTAGCGGGGGAGTCACAGATACGCAGTATTTT. Translated, it gives CASSDDRTSGGVTDTQYF.

The V gene is TRBV2, the J gene TRBJ2-7; 8 nucleotides match TRBD1. Trimming took 5 bases from V and 3 from J; bases not matched to a gene: 6. Germline-derived CDR1 and CDR2 are SNHLY and FYNNEI. The CDR3 loop spans 14 amino acids. The CDR3 DNA follows: TGTGCCAGCAGTACCCGGGACAGGAACTACGAGCAGTACTTC. Its translation: CASSTRDRNYEQYF. Using reference TRBV2 and TRBJ2-7 for the parts outside the CDR3, the full variable domain is EPEVTQTPSHQVTQMGQEVILRCVPISNHLYFYWYRQILGQKVEFLVSFYNNEISEKSEIFDDQFSVERPDGSNFTLKIRSTKLEDSAMYFCASSTRDRNYEQYFGPGTRLTVT.